One sample yielded the 15 T cell receptor beta chains listed below, sequenced in a study of CD8 T cells in Susac syndrome. When the RNA was reverse transcribed, random hexamers were used with an input of roughly 0.45 to 1 ug. TCRdb reprocessed the immunoSEQ multiplex PCR reads with MiXCR, giving one entry per CDR3 protein. Here the sample spans over 150,000 distinct CDR3 sequences, over 85% being singletons. What was sequenced was CD4+ T cells from PBMCs. The receptors come from a human donor with multiple sclerosis.

The chain carries TRBV20-1 and TRBJ2-1; 8 bases map to TRBD2. Unmatched junction bases numbered 9, after V lost 1 base and J lost 7 bases. The CDR3 has 15 residues. CDR1 is DFQATT and CDR2 is SNEGSKA in the germline V gene (reference sequence). The CDR3: CSARVLSGIRNEQFF. As DNA, the CDR3 is TGCAGTGCTAGAGTCCTTAGCGGGATTCGGAATGAGCAGTTCTTC.

J is TRBJ1-2 and V is TRBV5-1; 7 positions match TRBD1. The V segment lost 4 bases and the J segment 0 bases; nucleotides outside the gene matches: 12. Germline assignment: CDR1 SGHRS and CDR2 YFSETQ. The CDR3 totals 17 residues. Here the CDR3 reads CASSLLPTGVTNYGYTF. Here the CDR3 DNA reads TGCGCCAGCAGCCTCCTCCCCACAGGGGTAACTAACTATGGCTACACCTTC.

The chain links TRBV18 to TRBJ1-2, with D hard to call. The germline gives CDR1 KGHSH, CDR2 LQKENI. Trimming shortened V by 5 bases and J by 4 bases, and 11 bases separated the two germline ends. This CDR3 is built from 13 residues. CDR3 bases: TGTGCCAGCTCATCGGACGCCTCCTATGGCTACACCTTC. Its translation is CASSSDASYGYTF. Using reference TRBV18 and TRBJ1-2 for the parts outside the CDR3, the full variable domain is NAGVMQNPRHLVRRRGQEARLRCSPMKGHSHVYWYRQLPEEGLKFMVYLQKENIIDESGMPKERFSAEFPKEGPSILRIQQVVRGDSAAYFCASSSDASYGYTFGSGTRLTVV.

The chain couples TRBV5-6 to TRBJ2-1; 10 bases map to TRBD2. CDR1 SGHDT and CDR2 YYEEEE come from the germline V gene. The CDR3 consists of 18 residues. Germline trimming cut 2 bases from V and 7 bases from J; bases unmatched to any gene: 15. The CDR3 sequence: CASSFALVRAGGSNEQFF. CDR3 DNA sequence: TGTGCCAGCAGCTTCGCCCTCGTTCGAGCGGGAGGGTCGAATGAGCAGTTCTTC.

The chain employs TRBV6-1 and TRBJ1-5; no reliable D call. The germline CDR1 and CDR2 sequences are MNHNS and SASEGT. This CDR3 has 17 residues. Trimming stripped 7 bases from V and 2 bases from J, with 21 bases between. As DNA, the CDR3 is TGTGCCAGCAACCCCACCCCGGCAGCGCAACGCAATCAGCCCCAGCATTTT. Its translation is CASNPTPAAQRNQPQHF.

The V and J genes are TRBV30 and TRBJ2-3; the match to TRBD2 covers 7 bases. V gave up 3 bases and J gave up 6 bases; unmatched junction bases: 3. CDR3 length equals 12 residues. Germline CDR1 reads GTSNPN; CDR2 reads SVGIG (reference sequence). CDR3 region: CAWSPGGDTQYF. The CDR3 bases are TGTGCCTGGAGCCCCGGGGGGGATACGCAGTATTTT.

The rearrangement uses TRBV2 and TRBJ2-2; 8 bases line up with TRBD1. The V gene's germline CDR1 is SNHLY and CDR2 FYNNEI. This CDR3 is 14 amino acids long. Trimming took 6 bases from V and 1 from J; bases not matched to a gene: 1. Written as DNA, the CDR3 is TGTGCCAGCAGAGGACAGGGGAACACCGGGGAGCTGTTTTTT. It specifies CASRGQGNTGELFF.

This chain links TRBV7-2 with TRBJ2-3, with D uncertain. The CDR3 has 14 residues. V lost 2 bases to trimming and J lost 3 bases, with 9 bases between them. From germline, CDR1 is SGHTA and CDR2 FQGNSA. CDR3 in DNA: TGTGCCAGCAGCTTAAATGGCCTGACAGATACGCAGTATTTT. The encoded protein is CASSLNGLTDTQYF.

J is TRBJ1-2 and V is TRBV11-1; TRBD1 is a possible D gene (6 bases). V was trimmed by 2 bases and J by 7 bases, leaving 17 bases between them. The CDR3 length is 15 residues. Germline loops: CDR1 SGHAT, CDR2 FQDESV (reference sequence). The CDR3 spells CASSLQGSSARGYTF. The CDR3 DNA reads as TGTGCCAGCAGCTTACAGGGGTCCTCAGCCCGTGGCTACACCTTC. The variable domain in full, with the rest retrieved from reference TRBV11-1 and TRBJ1-2, is EAEVAQSPRYKITEKSQAVAFWCDPISGHATLYWYRQILGQGPELLVQFQDESVVDDSQLPKDRFSAERLKGVDSTLKIQPAELGDSAMYLCASSLQGSSARGYTFGSGTRLTVV.

The J gene is TRBJ1-2, the V gene TRBV6-5; TRBD1 might be the D (6 bases). CDR3 length: 16 residues. Germline V gene lookup returns CDR1 MNHEY and CDR2 SVGAGI. Trimming removed 0 bases at V and 4 bases at J, with 15 bases between. CDR3 coding DNA: TGTGCCAGCAGTTACTCGATCGTAGGACAGTCCTATGGCTACACCTTC. It yields the protein CASSYSIVGQSYGYTF.

V usage is TRBV11-2 and J usage is TRBJ2-1; D may match TRBD1 or TRBD2 (6 bases each). The V and J ends lost 3 bases and 0 bases respectively, with 12 bases between them. There are 16 residues in the CDR3. CDR1 and CDR2 (germline): SGHAT, FQNNGV. The CDR3 loop is CASSLEGGPSYNEQFF. DNA for the CDR3: TGTGCCAGCAGCTTGGAGGGGGGCCCCTCCTACAATGAGCAGTTCTTC.

CDR3 DNA: TGTGCCTGGAGCCGCGACGGGACCTATGGCTACACCTTC. Its translation: CAWSRDGTYGYTF. This chain uses TRBV30 with TRBJ1-2, with D perhaps matching TRBD1 (5 bases). This CDR3 is built from 13 residues. CDR1 and CDR2 from the germline V gene are GTSNPN and SVGIG (reference sequence). The V end was cut by 3 bases, the J end by 4 bases, with 12 bases between.

This chain connects TRBV18 to TRBJ1-2; D may be TRBD1 (6 bases). Germline V gene sequence: CDR1 KGHSH, CDR2 LQKENI. Deletions cut 3 bases from V and 4 bases from J, with 15 bases between. This CDR3 is 15 amino acids long. The CDR3 is CASSPIPWTAYGYTF. In DNA, the CDR3 is TGTGCCAGCTCACCGATCCCATGGACAGCCTATGGCTACACCTTC.

This clonotype was seen once. The chain links TRBV9 to TRBJ1-2, with D possibly matching TRBD1 (5 bases). V shed 3 bases and J shed 5 bases, with 11 bases lying between them. This CDR3 contains 13 residues. Germline V gives CDR1 SGDLS, CDR2 YYNGEE. The CDR3 DNA follows: TGTGCCAGCAGCGAGACAGTTAGTTATGGCTACACCTTC. Amino acid sequence: CASSETVSYGYTF.

The chain has TRBV5-1 and TRBJ2-5; D may match TRBD1 or TRBD2 (5 bases each). CDR3 length equals 14 residues. Trimming took off 0 bases at V and 6 bases at J, with 12 bases between the two ends. The V gene's germline CDR1 is SGHRS and CDR2 YFSETQ. CDR3 loop: CASSLGDPLQTQYF. CDR3 sequence (DNA): TGCGCCAGCAGCTTGGGGGACCCACTGCAGACCCAGTACTTC.